The clone carrying this T cell receptor (beta chain) was seen more than once but under ten times. Its cognate antigen is unknown. It was with 60 Vbeta and 13 Jbeta primers that the PCR ran. TCRdb keeps only in-frame clones here, not all; method: immunoSEQ multiplex PCR. The sample carries 150,000 to 200,000 clones, around 76% recorded once. Per germline, CDR1 MNHNS and CDR2 SASEGT. CDR3 length: 16 amino acids. The ends were cut back, 0 bases at V and 4 bases at J, with 16 bases in the middle. This sample stems from a study of cytomegalovirus exposure and HLA in healthy donors. Study-wide points: V segments that were indistinguishable, TRBV6-2 and TRBV6-3 among them, were omitted from analysis.

The chain uses TRBV6-1 and TRBJ2-7, with a weak D call TRBD1 (6 bases). This receptor was taken from a man between 25 and 39 years old in good health and CMV-seronegative. Sequencing was carried out using PBMCs. CDR3 sequence: CASSEAGTYREYEQYF. CDR3 DNA sequence: TGTGCCAGCAGTGAAGCGGGGACGTACAGGGAATACGAGCAGTACTTC.